This T cell receptor beta chain was sequenced during a study of T cells in Graves' hyperthyroidism and ophthalmopathy. Germline loops: CDR1 LGHDT, CDR2 YNNKEL (reference sequence). CDR3 length equals 14 residues. V was pared by 4 bases and J by 8 bases, with 14 bases between. Amplified TCR beta CDR3 regions came from RNA transcripts. The TCR CDR3 was amplified in a first-round RT-PCR using the HTBI primer set. TCRdb passed the multiplex PCR reads through MiXCR, listing each CDR3 protein once. Of about 600,000 distinct CDR3 sequences in the sample, 13% to 15% were seen once. Subjects with ophthalmopathy showed a Clinical Activity Score no lower than 3, a NOSPECS grade no lower than 4, and a duration shorter than 3 months. Findings and limits, study-wide: A model of 13 V-J features distinguished ophthalmopathy from stable hyperthyroidism. Most thyroid clonotypes expanded above 0.001 appeared in blood too.

The sample holds many counts of this clonotype. What it binds is not known. The sequence was collected from a woman between 18 and 29 years old with Graves' ophthalmopathy. The sample was blood. This chain joins TRBV3-1 and TRBJ1-4; TRBD1 is a possible D gene (6 bases). The CDR3 DNA reads TGTGCCAGCAGCCTCACGGGGGCAAGGGAAAAACTGTTTTTT. Protein: CASSLTGAREKLFF.